The T cell receptor (beta chain) described here comes from a study of blood T cell repertoires in COVID-19. Study details: T cells, B-cell-depleted T cells, or PBMCs supplied cDNA or gDNA.

The V gene end was trimmed by 6 bases and the J gene end by 6 bases; junction bases not matched to a gene: 4. Germline values: CDR1 LNHDA, CDR2 SQIVND (reference sequence). The CDR3 runs to 13 residues. Original processing notes: Nucleated cell number was recorded as an estimate derived from reference gene primer amplification. Using immunoSEQ multiplex PCR, the repertoire was profiled, and TCRdb retains in-frame clones only, with some absent. Clonal size and the V and J genes are those of that table, whereas D and trimming came from the DNA. The sample records roughly 220,000 clones, 80% to 90% being singletons.

This chain connects TRBV19 to TRBJ2-2, with 7 bases matching TRBD1. The TCR originated in a man aged 25 to 40 with active or convalescent COVID-19. What was sequenced was peripheral blood. The CDR3 sequence: CASSTDRAGELFF. Here the CDR3 DNA reads TGTGCCAGTAGCACAGACAGGGCCGGGGAGCTGTTTTTT.